The 20 T cell receptor beta chains below all came from one sample that was sequenced in a study of response to subunit inactivated influenza vaccine. One entry per CDR3 protein, called by TCRdb with MiXCR from the RT-PCR reads. This table has more than 700,000 distinct CDR3 sequences, 21% appearing once. Sequenced material: PBMCs from blood, taken more than 4 days after vaccination. These TCRs come from a man aged 45-65 years who received an inactivated influenza vaccine.

A word on this clonotype: An end of the junction does not agree with germline; a read error may underlie this. The rearrangement links TRBV28 to TRBJ1-4, with D maybe TRBD1 (5 bases). Germline assignment: CDR1 MDHEN and CDR2 SYDVKM. The CDR3 covers 14 residues. The CDR3 nucleotides are TGTGCCAGCACTCGCTCAGGGTCTAACGAAAAACTGTTTTTT. It yields the protein CASTRSGSNEKLFF.

This clonotype was found many times. The V gene is TRBV5-1, the J gene TRBJ2-1; D gene ambiguous. There are 13 residues in the CDR3. CDR1 and CDR2 (germline): SGHRS, YFSETQ. V was clipped by 0 bases and J by 5 bases, with 6 bases between them. Here the CDR3 reads CASSLEVNNEQFF. The CDR3 bases are TGCGCCAGCAGCTTGGAAGTGAACAATGAGCAGTTCTTC.

In this sample, this clonotype turned up once. The chain couples TRBV6-2 or TRBV6-3 to TRBJ2-7; no clear D gene. V was clipped by 3 bases and J by 0 bases, with 9 bases between them. CDR3 length equals 14 residues. Germline V lookup: CDR1 MNHEY, CDR2 SVGEGT. In DNA form, the CDR3 reads TGTGCCAGCAGTTATTACACCTCCTCCTACGAGCAGTACTTC. It specifies CASSYYTSSYEQYF.

This clonotype was picked up a small number of times. This rearrangement joins TRBV5-1 to TRBJ2-7; 8 bases are a match to TRBD1. Germline V CDR1 and CDR2: SGHRS, YFSETQ. CDR3 length equals 15 residues. J was trimmed by 7 bases and V by 0 bases; bases with no gene match: 9. The CDR3 nucleotides read TGCGCCAGCAGCTTGGCAGGGGGCAGTTATCATGAGCAGTACTTC. It translates to CASSLAGGSYHEQYF.

This clonotype appeared a few times. The gene calls are TRBV24-1 and TRBJ2-1; TRBD2 aligns across 10 bases. V lost 4 bases, J lost 4 bases, and 6 bases stayed unmatched. Germline assignment: CDR1 KGHDR and CDR2 SFDVKD. CDR3 length: 16 amino acids. The CDR3 protein is CATSEPGTSAYNEQFF. In DNA, the CDR3 is TGTGCCACCAGTGAGCCGGGGACTAGCGCATACAATGAGCAGTTCTTC.

The chain employs TRBV5-1 and TRBJ1-1, with D hard to call. CDR3 length equals 15 residues. Germline V gives CDR1 SGHRS, CDR2 YFSETQ. V shed 4 bases and J shed 1 base, with 14 bases lying between them. CDR3 region: CASSRLRASNTEAFF. Written as DNA, the CDR3 is TGCGCCAGCAGCCGCCTTCGGGCCTCGAACACTGAAGCTTTCTTT.

The V gene is TRBV5-1, the J gene TRBJ1-1, with 8 positions matching TRBD1. The CDR3 loop spans 15 amino acids. The trim removed 1 base at V and 2 bases at J, leaving 4 bases unmatched. CDR1 is SGHRS and CDR2 is YFSETQ in the germline V gene. Written as DNA, the CDR3 is TGCGCCAGCAGCTTGTGGACAGGGTCTAACACTGAAGCTTTCTTT. Translation: CASSLWTGSNTEAFF.

J is TRBJ2-1 and V is TRBV6-2 or TRBV6-3; 8 bases are shared with TRBD1. V lost 7 bases and J lost 0; bases outside the gene matches: 11. The CDR3 totals 17 residues. Germline CDR1 MNHEY, CDR2 SVGEGT. The CDR3 is CASTRTGTQSSYNEQFF. CDR3 sequence (DNA): TGTGCCAGCACCCGGACAGGGACCCAAAGCTCCTACAATGAGCAGTTCTTC.

This clonotype was observed a handful of times. The chain employs TRBV29-1 and TRBJ2-1; 7 bases are a match to TRBD2. The germline CDR1 and CDR2 sequences are SQVTM and ANQGSEA. This CDR3 region has 14 residues. With 5 bases clipped from V and 7 bases from J, the junction kept 11 bases outside the gene matches. Here the CDR3 DNA reads TGCAGCGTTCAACGGGAGGCCCGGGGGAATGAGCAGTTCTTC. It yields the protein CSVQREARGNEQFF.

The rearrangement joins TRBV9 to TRBJ2-1; TRBD2 matches 11 bases. Germline trimming cut 3 bases from V and 5 bases from J; bases unmatched to any gene: 4. The CDR3 spans 15 residues. The V gene's germline CDR1 is SGDLS and CDR2 YYNGEE. CDR3 DNA sequence: TGTGCCAGCAGCGCCGGACTAGCGGGCCACAATGAGCAGTTCTTC. It yields the protein CASSAGLAGHNEQFF.

The rearrangement uses TRBV5-1 and TRBJ1-6; D not resolved. Germline lookup yields CDR1 SGHRS and CDR2 YFSETQ. V lost 0 bases and J lost 5, with 3 bases in between. This CDR3 is 13 amino acids long. The CDR3 protein is CASSLDDNSPLHF. The DNA for the CDR3 is TGCGCCAGCAGCTTGGATGATAATTCACCCCTCCACTTT.

The chain recombines TRBV5-1 with TRBJ2-1; 9 bases align to TRBD1. This CDR3 has 14 amino acids. Per the germline V gene, CDR1 is SGHRS and CDR2 is YFSETQ. V was clipped by 0 bases and J by 8 bases; unmatched bases: 3. This chain's CDR3 is CASSLGDRVYEQFF. In nucleotides, the CDR3 is TGCGCCAGCAGCTTGGGGGACAGGGTTTATGAGCAGTTCTTC.

The gene calls are TRBV6-1 and TRBJ1-2; a weak D match, TRBD1 (5 bases). CDR3 length: 13 amino acids. Deletions cut 4 bases from V and 7 bases from J, with 13 bases between. Germline-derived CDR1 and CDR2 are MNHNS and SASEGT. CDR3 DNA sequence: TGTGCCAGCAGTGGGGACTGGTCGGTTGGCTACACCTTC. Amino acids: CASSGDWSVGYTF.

J is TRBJ2-7 and V is TRBV2, with 7 nucleotides matching TRBD1. Trimming took 7 bases from V and 5 from J; bases not matched to a gene: 8. There are 13 residues in the CDR3. Looked up from germline, CDR1 is SNHLY and CDR2 is FYNNEI. The CDR3 spells CASMVGGLHEQYF. The CDR3 region has the DNA TGTGCCAGCATGGTAGGGGGCTTACACGAGCAGTACTTC.

This clonotype came up a few times. The chain recombines TRBV20-1 with TRBJ2-1, with 14 positions matching TRBD2. CDR1 and CDR2 from the germline V gene are DFQATT and SNEGSKA (reference sequence). Trimming took 1 base from V and 13 from J; bases not matched to a gene: 6. The CDR3 is made up of 14 amino acids. CDR3 protein: CSARAGLAGVRQFF. CDR3 nucleotides: TGCAGTGCTAGAGCGGGACTAGCGGGGGTTAGACAGTTCTTC.

The chain combines TRBV7-3 with TRBJ2-1; TRBD2 aligns across 8 bases. Trimming removed 2 bases from V and 10 bases from J; junction bases left unmatched: 13. The germline V gene has CDR1 SGHTA and CDR2 FQGTGA. This CDR3 has 16 residues. In DNA form, the CDR3 reads TGTGCCAGCAGCTTAGGCGGCAGCGGGAGTAGGTCGGAGCAGTTCTTC. Residues: CASSLGGSGSRSEQFF.

This clonotype was recorded at least ten times. The V call is TRBV12-3 or TRBV12-4, the J call TRBJ2-7; 7 bases agree with TRBD1. This CDR3 contains 16 residues. V dropped 5 bases and J dropped 4; count of bases not matched to a gene: 14. The DNA of the CDR3 is TGTGCCAGCAGTACACCGACCGGGACAGCTAATTACGAGCAGTACTTC. It yields the protein CASSTPTGTANYEQYF.

The gene calls are TRBV11-2 and TRBJ2-3, with D tentatively TRBD2 (6 bases). CDR3 length equals 16 residues. Germline CDR1 and CDR2: SGHAT and FQNNGV. Trimming removed 1 base at V and 3 bases at J, with 14 bases between. The DNA of the CDR3 is TGTGCCAGCAGCTTAGGAGGGTCTAGCGCAACAGATACGCAGTATTTT. It translates to CASSLGGSSATDTQYF. Using reference TRBV11-2 and TRBJ2-3 for the parts outside the CDR3, the full variable domain is EAGVAQSPRYKIIEKRQSVAFWCNPISGHATLYWYQQILGQGPKLLIQFQNNGVVDDSQLPKDRFSAERLKGVDSTLKIQPAKLEDSAVYLCASSLGGSSATDTQYFGPGTRLTVL.

The genes are TRBV15 and TRBJ1-5, with D unclear. The V end was cut by 1 base, the J end by 3 bases, with 7 bases between. This CDR3 is built from 14 residues. Germline V CDR1 and CDR2: LNHNV, YYDKDF (reference sequence). The CDR3 bases are TGTGCCACCAGCAGAGCAGTGGACAATCAGCCCCAGCATTTT. Translation gives CATSRAVDNQPQHF.

This clonotype showed up just a few times. V is TRBV12-3 or TRBV12-4 and J is TRBJ1-1; 9 bases fit TRBD1. The CDR3 totals 15 residues. Trimming cost V 4 bases and J 2 bases; bases outside gene matches: 5. CDR3: CASSYRGLRNTEAFF. The CDR3 DNA is TGTGCCAGCAGTTACAGGGGGCTCCGAAACACTGAAGCTTTCTTT.